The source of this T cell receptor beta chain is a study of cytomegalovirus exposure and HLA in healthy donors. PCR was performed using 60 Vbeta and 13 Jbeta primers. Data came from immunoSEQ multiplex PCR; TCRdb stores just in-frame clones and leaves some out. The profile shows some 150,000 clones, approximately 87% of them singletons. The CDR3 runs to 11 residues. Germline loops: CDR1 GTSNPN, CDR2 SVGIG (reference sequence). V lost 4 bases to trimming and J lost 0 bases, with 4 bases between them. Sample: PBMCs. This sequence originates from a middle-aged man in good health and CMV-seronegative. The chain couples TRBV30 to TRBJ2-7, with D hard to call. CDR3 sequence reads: CAWTHSYEQYF. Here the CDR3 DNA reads TGTGCCTGGACACACTCCTACGAGCAGTACTTC. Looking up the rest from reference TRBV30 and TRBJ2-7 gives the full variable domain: SQTIHQWPATLVQPVGSPLSLECTVEGTSNPNLYWYRQAAGRGLQLLFYSVGIGQISSEVPQNLSASRPQDRQFILSSKKLLLSDSGFYLCAWTHSYEQYFGPGTRLTVT.